This T cell receptor (beta chain) was obtained from a study of blood T cells in healthy people across ages. For the study at large: Template switching recovered approximately one barcoded beta molecule for every two T cells. General study points: It was held that the diversity estimates obtained from one million T cells were underestimates.

This clonotype was seen a handful of times. What it binds is unknown. The authors ran a second PCR of about 6 to 11 cycles using a sample-barcoded 5' primer and a J-beta primer mix. TCRdb fed the 5' RACE reads into MiXCR, producing one record per CDR3 protein. The table has hundreds of thousands of distinct CDR3 sequences, roughly 34% seen once. The sequenced sample was blood. The TCR originated in a young man in good health.

The CDR3, as DNA: TGCAGTGCTAGCACTCGGGAGGGGGCTTCAGATACGCAGTATTTT. Translating it yields CSASTREGASDTQYF. This chain links TRBV20-1 with TRBJ2-3, with a tentative D call TRBD2 (8 bases). CDR3 length: 15 residues. The V end was cut by 3 bases, the J end by 4 bases, with 17 bases between. Germline V CDR1 and CDR2: DFQATT, SNEGSKA (reference sequence).